The clone carrying this T cell receptor beta chain was seen once. This entry belongs to a study of blood T cell repertoires in COVID-19. Background on the study: Samples came from the United States, Italy and Spain, spanning acute and convalescent COVID-19.

The participants were between roughly 18 and 89 years old and came from 24 US areas. Cohorts were based on clinical histories the participants reported. Original analysis: Nucleated cell number was recorded as an estimate derived from reference gene primer amplification. The data were produced by immunoSEQ multiplex PCR, yet TCRdb's version contains in-frame clones alone and is incomplete. V, J and clone size are those of that table, while D and trimming were read from the DNA. The data show roughly 190,000 clones, with roughly 77% seen just once and less than 20% held by the top ten. This sequence was found in a woman between 45 and 65 years old with acute COVID-19. Sequenced input: PBMCs or T cells enriched from blood (not recorded which).

The CDR3 nucleotides read TGTGCCAGCAGTCTACAGGCCCGATCAGGCTACACCTTC. It encodes CASSLQARSGYTF. The rearrangement uses TRBV27 and TRBJ1-2, with a possible D match to TRBD1 (5 bases). Trimming stripped 5 bases from V and 8 bases from J, with 15 bases between. Per the germline V gene, CDR1 is MNHEY and CDR2 is SMNVEV (reference sequence). CDR3 length equals 13 residues.